One and the same sample provided the 30 T cell receptor beta chains below, sequenced in a study of control samples from healthy donors and cancer patients. Only in-frame clones appear in the TCRdb table, and some are missing; sequencing was by immunoSEQ multiplex PCR. In the table there are more than 25,000 clones, roughly 95% of which are singletons. The sample taken for sequencing was blood. The receptors were gathered from a man aged 60-69 years in good health.

The chain employs TRBV7-2 and TRBJ2-4, with D possibly TRBD2 on 7 matching bases. CDR3 length equals 17 residues. Between the trimmed V and J ends, which lost 2 bases and 6 bases, there was a span of 20 bases. Germline CDR1 reads SGHTA; CDR2 reads FQGNSA. The CDR3 here is CASSLRGGGLGRNIQYF. The CDR3 DNA is TGTGCCAGCAGCTTAAGGGGAGGGGGGCTAGGGAGAAACATTCAGTACTTC.

The chain recombines TRBV7-9 with TRBJ1-3; TRBD1 matches at 7 bases. The V segment lost 5 bases and the J segment 10 bases; nucleotides outside the gene matches: 11. The germline V gene has CDR1 SEHNR and CDR2 FQNEAQ (reference sequence). The CDR3 has 14 residues. CDR3 protein: CASSRLGQQITIYF. The DNA for the CDR3 is TGTGCCAGCAGCCGCCTGGGACAGCAAATAACCATATATTTT.

This sequence joins TRBV4-1 and TRBJ2-3; D is unresolved. The V end was cut by 2 bases, the J end by 2 bases, with 20 bases between. The CDR3 spans 18 residues. CDR1 MGHRA and CDR2 YSYEKL come from the germline V gene. CDR3 DNA sequence: TGCGCCAGCAGCCAATCCAGGACCCAACCCGTATTCACAGATACGCAGTATTTT. This sequence encodes CASSQSRTQPVFTDTQYF.

The rearrangement uses TRBV7-9 and TRBJ1-1; D is unresolved. V lost 3 bases to trimming and J lost 8 bases, with 7 bases between them. The CDR3 runs to 11 residues. In germline, CDR1 is SEHNR, CDR2 FQNEAQ (reference sequence). This CDR3 is CASSLDQEAFF. The CDR3 coding sequence is TGTGCCAGCAGCTTGGATCAAGAAGCTTTCTTT.

The rearrangement links TRBV6-6 to TRBJ1-4, with D hard to call. The CDR3 sequence is 15 residues long. Trimming took off 2 bases at V and 3 bases at J, with 10 bases between the two ends. CDR1 is MNHNY and CDR2 is SVGAGI in the germline V gene (reference sequence). The CDR3 protein is CASSYKALANEKLFF. CDR3 nucleotides: TGTGCCAGCAGTTACAAGGCCTTGGCTAATGAAAAACTGTTTTTT.

This sequence joins TRBV11-3 and TRBJ2-7; 9 bases align to TRBD2. This CDR3 has 17 amino acids. The V gene end was trimmed by 4 bases and the J gene end by 3 bases; junction bases not matched to a gene: 13. The germline CDR1 and CDR2 sequences are SGHNT and YENEEA. CDR3 bases: TGTGCCAGCAGCTCCCCGGGGGTAGCGGGGGAGCTCTACGAGCAGTACTTC. This codes for CASSSPGVAGELYEQYF.

This clone was recorded only once. The rearrangement uses TRBV7-2 and TRBJ2-7; 9 bases map to TRBD1. Per germline, CDR1 SGHTA and CDR2 FQGNSA. Unmatched junction bases numbered 8, after V lost 5 bases and J lost 0 bases. This CDR3 spans 16 amino acids. CDR3 sequence reads: CASSRLGTGSSYEQYF. DNA of the CDR3: TGTGCCAGCAGCCGTCTGGGGACAGGGAGCTCCTACGAGCAGTACTTC. The full variable domain, completed using reference TRBV7-2 and TRBJ2-7, is GAGVSQSPSNKVTEKGKDVELRCDPISGHTALYWYRQSLGQGLEFLIYFQGNSAPDKSGLPSDRFSAERTGGSVSTLTIQRTQQEDSAVYLCASSRLGTGSSYEQYFGPGTRLTVT.

The rearrangement links TRBV5-1 to TRBJ2-5; D might be TRBD1 (6 bases). Germline V gives CDR1 SGHRS, CDR2 YFSETQ. V lost 6 bases and J 9 bases, leaving 27 bases between the germline ends. The CDR3 contains 16 residues. The CDR3 here is CASTSQTGFGQTSQYF. CDR3 DNA: TGCGCCAGCACCTCCCAGACTGGTTTCGGACAGACGTCCCAGTACTTC.

The V gene is TRBV6-5, the J gene TRBJ1-1; D is possibly TRBD1 (6 bases). The CDR3 has 15 amino acids. The germline V gene has CDR1 MNHEY and CDR2 SVGAGI. V lost 2 bases to trimming and J lost 1 base, with 11 bases between them. The CDR3 loop is CASSYGGRTNTEAFF. Written as DNA, the CDR3 is TGTGCCAGCAGTTACGGGGGGCGGACGAACACTGAAGCTTTCTTT.

The chain uses TRBV5-6 and TRBJ2-7; D is unclear. The germline CDR1 and CDR2 sequences are SGHDT and YYEEEE. Between the trimmed V and J ends, which lost 0 bases and 5 bases, there was a span of 12 bases. This CDR3 comprises 14 residues. CDR3 residues: CASSLVDTLNEQYF. Here the CDR3 DNA reads TGTGCCAGCAGCTTGGTAGACACTTTAAACGAGCAGTACTTC.

The V gene is TRBV7-2, the J gene TRBJ1-3, with D possibly TRBD1 on 6 matching bases. This CDR3 comprises 13 residues. The germline CDR1 and CDR2 sequences are SGHTA and FQGNSA. Trimming cost V 2 bases and J 8 bases, with 10 bases left between them. In nucleotides, the CDR3 is TGTGCCAGCAGCTTAAACAGGGTTGACACCATATATTTT. Encoded protein: CASSLNRVDTIYF.

The rearrangement joins TRBV11-2 to TRBJ1-2; 8 bases map to TRBD1. Per germline, CDR1 SGHAT and CDR2 FQNNGV. V lost 4 bases, J lost 8 bases, and 15 bases stayed unmatched. This CDR3 is 16 amino acids long. The CDR3 reads CASSSTLDRGPLGYTF. The CDR3 region has the DNA TGTGCCAGCAGCTCTACTCTTGACAGGGGCCCTCTAGGCTACACCTTC.

The chain combines TRBV5-1 with TRBJ1-1, with 8 bases identical to TRBD1. J gave up 1 base and V 4 bases, and 6 bases lay outside the gene matches. Germline CDR1 SGHRS, CDR2 YFSETQ. The CDR3 runs 15 residues. CDR3 residues: CASSPWTGTNTEAFF. CDR3 DNA sequence: TGCGCCAGCAGCCCCTGGACAGGGACGAACACTGAAGCTTTCTTT.

The chain recombines TRBV5-6 with TRBJ1-2; D ambiguous. The CDR3 is made up of 11 amino acids. V dropped 4 bases and J dropped 7 bases, with 8 bases sitting between them. The germline CDR1 and CDR2 sequences are SGHDT and YYEEEE. CDR3 nucleotides: TGTGCCAGCAGCCGGGGTGGTGGCTACACCTTC. It yields the protein CASSRGGGYTF.

The chain is built from TRBV6-5 and TRBJ1-5; D unclear. Per germline, CDR1 MNHEY and CDR2 SVGAGI. CDR3 size: 14 residues. V gave up 7 bases and J gave up 3 bases, with 13 bases separating them. The CDR3 DNA is TGTGCCAGCACAAAGAGGACCCACAATCAGCCCCAGCATTTT. Protein product: CASTKRTHNQPQHF.

By sample share, this clone is medium-sized (0.01 to 0.1%). The rearrangement uses TRBV4-1 and TRBJ2-3; 11 bases match TRBD2. J lost 0 bases, V lost 0 bases, and 5 bases had no gene match. The CDR3 length is 18 residues. Germline V gene data show CDR1 as MGHRA and CDR2 as YSYEKL. In DNA, the CDR3 is TGCGCCAGCAGCCAAGATAGACTAGCGGGGATGAGCACAGATACGCAGTATTTT. Translated, it gives CASSQDRLAGMSTDTQYF.

This sequence joins TRBV6-1 and TRBJ2-7; 10 bases match TRBD2. Germline values: CDR1 MNHNS, CDR2 SASEGT. The CDR3 is 18 amino acids. Trimming took 3 bases from V and 0 from J; bases not matched to a gene: 11. The CDR3 DNA follows: TGTGCCAGCAGTGATCCCGCTAGCGGGGGCCTAACCTCCTACGAGCAGTACTTC. Its translation: CASSDPASGGLTSYEQYF.

The chain joins TRBV11-3 to TRBJ2-1, with 8 bases lining up with TRBD2. Germline V gene sequence: CDR1 SGHNT, CDR2 YENEEA. With 0 bases clipped from V and 1 base from J, the junction kept 8 bases outside the gene matches. This CDR3 spans 18 amino acids. The CDR3 DNA reads TGTGCCAGCAGCTTAGATCGGGGGGGGTTCAGGTCCTACAATGAGCAGTTCTTC. As protein: CASSLDRGGFRSYNEQFF.

The chain has TRBV7-9 and TRBJ1-5; D unresolved. Germline loops: CDR1 SEHNR, CDR2 FQNEAQ (reference sequence). This CDR3 spans 13 amino acids. Trimming removed 2 bases from V and 6 bases from J, with 8 bases in between. This CDR3 is CASSLTLGQPQHF. The CDR3 DNA sequence: TGTGCCAGCAGCTTAACCCTCGGTCAGCCCCAGCATTTT.

The rearrangement joins TRBV12-3 or TRBV12-4 to TRBJ1-5; D remains ambiguous. Between the trimmed V and J ends, which lost 6 bases and 0 bases, there was a span of 3 bases. This CDR3 comprises 12 residues. CDR3 DNA sequence: TGTGCCAGCAGGGCTAGCAATCAGCCCCAGCATTTT. Its protein product is CASRASNQPQHF.

This chain connects TRBV7-2 to TRBJ2-1, with D possibly TRBD1 on 7 matching bases. This CDR3 is 14 amino acids long. The V gene lost 7 bases and the J gene lost 9 bases, with 19 bases spanning the gap. Germline CDR1 SGHTA, CDR2 FQGNSA. Here the CDR3 DNA reads TGTGCCAGCAAGGAGGGGGCCCTAGAGGGTGAGCAGTTCTTC. The encoded protein is CASKEGALEGEQFF.

The rearrangement uses TRBV10-3 and TRBJ1-5; D uncertain. This CDR3 is 12 amino acids long. V was shortened by 10 bases and J by 5 bases, with 12 bases between the two germline ends. Germline V gene sequence: CDR1 ENHRY, CDR2 SYGVKD. The CDR3 loop reads CATGPGYQPQHF. CDR3 DNA sequence: TGTGCCACCGGGCCCGGGTATCAGCCCCAGCATTTT.

The chain joins TRBV3-1 (or the pseudogene TRBV3-2) to TRBJ2-3; no definite D call. V was clipped by 3 bases and J by 5 bases, with 3 bases between them. Germline-derived CDR1 and CDR2 are LGHDT and YNNKEL (reference sequence). This CDR3 contains 11 residues. The DNA for the CDR3 is TGTGCCAGCAGCCAGTTAGATACGCAGTATTTT. Its protein product is CASSQLDTQYF.

This clone was detected only once. The gene calls are TRBV5-1 and TRBJ1-1; a weak D match, TRBD1 (5 bases). This CDR3 has 12 residues. Trimming cost V 2 bases and J 4 bases, with 6 bases left between them. Germline V gives CDR1 SGHRS, CDR2 YFSETQ. In DNA form, the CDR3 reads TGCGCCAGCAGCTTAGACAGCACTGAAGCTTTCTTT. Protein sequence: CASSLDSTEAFF.

The rearrangement joins TRBV11-2 to TRBJ2-5; possibly TRBD1 for D (5 bases). Germline CDR1 reads SGHAT; CDR2 reads FQNNGV. The CDR3 loop spans 17 amino acids. Trimming shortened V by 1 base and J by 1 base, and 16 bases separated the two germline ends. The CDR3 bases are TGTGCCAGCAGCTTAGGGGGCAGGGCCCCCGCCCAAGAGACCCAGTACTTC. Its protein is CASSLGGRAPAQETQYF.

The chain joins TRBV28 to TRBJ1-5; 9 bases align to TRBD1. V gave up 1 base and J gave up 7 bases; unmatched junction bases: 8. Germline CDR1 and CDR2: MDHEN and SYDVKM. The CDR3 consists of 16 residues. DNA of the CDR3: TGTGCCAGCAGTTTATTGATTTCGGACAGGGGACAGCCCCAGCATTTT. It yields the protein CASSLLISDRGQPQHF. The variable domain in full, with the rest retrieved from reference TRBV28 and TRBJ1-5, is DVKVTQSSRYLVKRTGEKVFLECVQDMDHENMFWYRQDPGLGLRLIYFSYDVKMKEKGDIPEGYSVSREKKERFSLILESASTNQTSMYLCASSLLISDRGQPQHFGDGTRLSIL.

The chain employs TRBV7-8 and TRBJ1-4; D is ambiguous. This CDR3 is built from 16 residues. V was trimmed by 5 bases and J by 3 bases, leaving 16 bases between them. CDR1 is SGHVS, CDR2 FQNEAQ, per germline. The CDR3 DNA is TGTGCCAGCAGCCCCCCTGCCGGGAGGGCTAATGAAAAACTGTTTTTT. Residues: CASSPPAGRANEKLFF.

The chain joins TRBV2 to TRBJ2-5; a weak D match, TRBD2 (6 bases). The V gene lost 3 bases and the J gene lost 2 bases, with 10 bases spanning the gap. Germline lookup yields CDR1 SNHLY and CDR2 FYNNEI. This CDR3 region has 14 residues. The CDR3 here is CASSDRAGQETQYF. The CDR3 DNA sequence: TGTGCCAGCAGTGATCGGGCGGGGCAAGAGACCCAGTACTTC.

This chain uses TRBV6-2 or TRBV6-3 with TRBJ2-1; the match to TRBD1 covers 10 bases. There are 16 residues in the CDR3. Germline assignment: CDR1 MNHEY and CDR2 SVGEGT. Trimming at V came to 5 bases and at J to 3 bases, leaving 7 bases not matched to a gene. The CDR3 protein is CASSHPGQGHYNEQFF. As DNA, the CDR3 is TGTGCCAGCAGTCACCCGGGACAGGGGCACTACAATGAGCAGTTCTTC.

V and J are TRBV7-9 and TRBJ1-3; the match to TRBD1 covers 10 bases. Germline-derived CDR1 and CDR2 are SEHNR and FQNEAQ (reference sequence). V lost 5 bases to trimming and J lost 4 bases; unmatched junction nucleotides: 8. The CDR3 is made up of 16 amino acids. CDR3: CASSMPGQGPGNTIYF. As DNA, the CDR3 is TGTGCCAGCAGCATGCCGGGACAGGGGCCGGGAAACACCATATATTTT. The entire variable domain, with the rest obtained from reference TRBV7-9 and TRBJ1-3, is as follows: DTGVSQNPRHKITKRGQNVTFRCDPISEHNRLYWYRQTLGQGPEFLTYFQNEAQLEKSRLLSDRFSAERPKGSFSTLEIQRTEQGDSAMYLCASSMPGQGPGNTIYFGEGSWLTVV.